Listed below are T cell receptor beta chains from one sample, sequenced in a study of blood T cell repertoires in COVID-19. TCRdb keeps only in-frame clones here, not all; method: immunoSEQ multiplex PCR. The sample consists of about 220,000 clones, around 83% of them appearing once. Sequencing was performed on peripheral blood. The receptors here all came from a woman in her sixties or seventies with COVID-19, enrolled during active disease. CDR3s include the opening cysteine and the closing phenylalanine or tryptophan. Fields, in order: J gene, clone size, D gene, V gene, CDR3 protein, CDR3 DNA. A D gene is named only where the DNA matches it firmly. Some rows have no size entry. The others give once, few or many, or a class for an expanded clone.

>TRBJ1-6|few|NA|TRBV7-2
CASSLAGGTRSPLHF
TGTGCCAGCAGCTTAGCGGGTGGGACACGATCACCCCTCCACTTT
>TRBJ2-2|many|TRBD2|TRBV5-8
CASSYTSGSRTGELFF
TGTGCCAGCAGCTATACTAGCGGGAGTCGGACCGGGGAGCTGTTTTTT
>TRBJ2-1|once|TRBD1|TRBV28
CASTSQGVAYNEQFF
TGTGCCAGCACCTCACAGGGGGTAGCCTACAATGAGCAGTTCTTC
>TRBJ1-1|few|NA|TRBV12-3/TRBV12-4
CASSLGQGTEAFF
TGTGCCAGCAGTTTAGGCCAGGGAACTGAAGCTTTCTTT
>TRBJ1-4|once|TRBD1|TRBV2
CASSRTGQPNEKLFF
TGTGCCAGCAGTCGAACGGGACAGCCAAATGAAAAACTGTTTTTT
>TRBJ2-2|few|TRBD2|TRBV5-4
CASSLASSGLTGELFF
TGTGCCAGCAGCTTGGCGTCTAGCGGACTCACCGGGGAGCTGTTTTTT
>TRBJ1-4|NA|TRBD1|TRBV28
CASSLGQGAATNEKLFF
TGTGCCAGCAGTTTAGGTCAGGGGGCCGCAACTAATGAAAAACTGTTTTTT
>TRBJ2-5|NA|NA|TRBV5-4
CASNTRGRQETQYF
TGTGCCAGCAACACGCGGGGCCGTCAAGAGACCCAGTACTTC
>TRBJ2-3|NA|TRBD2|TRBV30
CAWSRVWGGGTDTQYF
TGTGCCTGGAGTAGGGTTTGGGGCGGGGGTACAGATACGCAGTATTTT
>TRBJ2-7|NA|TRBD2|TRBV5-8
CASSRRTSGSYEQYF
TGTGCCAGCAGCCGGCGGACTAGCGGCTCCTACGAGCAGTACTTC
>TRBJ2-6|NA|NA|TRBV2
CASASVSGANVLTF
TGTGCCAGCGCCAGCGTCTCTGGGGCCAACGTCCTGACTTTC
>TRBJ2-7|NA|TRBD2|TRBV19
CASSTLAGETEQYF
TGTGCCAGTAGTACCCTAGCGGGAGAAACAGAGCAGTACTTC
>TRBJ1-1|once|NA|TRBV6-4
CASRTDTKNTEAFF
TGTGCCAGCAGGACGGACACCAAGAACACTGAAGCTTTCTTT
>TRBJ1-5|NA|TRBD1|TRBV7-2
CASSPDRAQPQHF
TGTGCCAGCAGCCCTGACAGGGCTCAGCCCCAGCATTTT
>TRBJ2-7|NA|TRBD1|TRBV19
CASSQQGISYEQYF
TGTGCCAGTAGTCAACAGGGGATCTCCTACGAGCAGTACTTC
>TRBJ2-3|many|TRBD2|TRBV6-2/TRBV6-3
CASSYSTEAGDTQYF
TGTGCCAGCAGTTACTCGACTGAAGCGGGGGATACGCAGTATTTT
>TRBJ1-1|NA|NA|TRBV19
CASSIAAARRTEAFF
TGTGCCAGTAGTATAGCGGCCGCCCGGAGGACTGAAGCTTTCTTT
>TRBJ2-5|NA|TRBD2|TRBV7-2
CASTRGGPQETQYF
TGTGCCAGCACCCGGGGGGGTCCTCAAGAGACCCAGTACTTC
>TRBJ2-4|NA|TRBD2|TRBV7-2
CASSPLGGNIQYF
TGTGCCAGCAGCCCCCTGGGAGGGAACATTCAGTACTTC
>TRBJ2-2|NA|NA|TRBV14
CASSLQRGSAGELFF
TGTGCCAGCAGCCTGCAACGGGGGAGCGCCGGGGAGCTGTTTTTT
>TRBJ2-2|NA|NA|TRBV18
CASSPLTGANTGELFF
TGTGCCAGCTCACCACTGACGGGGGCGAACACCGGGGAGCTGTTTTTT
>TRBJ1-1|NA|NA|TRBV19
CASTSGGRRPNEAFF
TGTGCCAGTACCTCCGGGGGTCGCAGGCCCAATGAAGCTTTCTTT
>TRBJ1-5|NA|TRBD1|TRBV19
CAGGQGKLANQPQHF
TGTGCCGGAGGACAGGGGAAATTGGCAAATCAGCCCCAGCATTTT
>TRBJ2-7|NA|NA|TRBV5-5
CASSLVVYEQYF
TGTGCCAGCAGCTTGGTCGTCTACGAGCAGTACTTC
>TRBJ2-4|NA|TRBD1|TRBV6-5
CASSVTGGINIQYF
TGTGCCAGCAGCGTGACAGGGGGGATTAACATTCAGTACTTC
>TRBJ1-5|NA|NA|TRBV7-2
CASSPSGGGSNQPQHF
TGTGCCAGCAGCCCCAGTGGGGGAGGCAGCAATCAGCCCCAGCATTTT
>TRBJ1-5|once|TRBD1|TRBV3-1/TRBV3-2
CASSPRQGHQPQHF
TGTGCCAGCAGCCCACGACAGGGCCATCAGCCCCAGCATTTT
>TRBJ2-7|NA|TRBD2|TRBV15
CATSRDNRGRRNEQYF
TGTGCCACCAGCAGAGATAATCGCGGGAGACGGAACGAGCAGTACTTC
>TRBJ1-1|NA|TRBD1|TRBV12-3/TRBV12-4
CASRQGMNTEAFF
TGTGCCAGCCGACAGGGAATGAACACTGAAGCTTTCTTT
>TRBJ2-5|NA|TRBD1|TRBV30
CASGQGAKLKTQYF
TGTGCCAGCGGACAGGGGGCAAAACTGAAGACCCAGTACTTC
>TRBJ2-1|NA|TRBD2|TRBV28
CAVTGTSGFNEQFF
TGTGCCGTTACCGGGACTAGCGGGTTTAATGAGCAGTTCTTC
>TRBJ1-5|NA|TRBD1|TRBV28
CASRLPGGDGQPQHF
TGTGCCAGCAGGTTGCCAGGGGGCGACGGTCAGCCCCAGCATTTT
>TRBJ2-7|NA|TRBD2|TRBV20-1
CSASSRDYTSSEQYF
TGCAGTGCTAGTTCCCGGGACTATACCTCCTCCGAGCAGTACTTC
>TRBJ1-1|NA|NA|TRBV6-1
CASSAVGLRKAFF
TGTGCCAGCAGTGCCGTTGGGCTTCGGAAAGCTTTCTTT
>TRBJ2-7|NA|TRBD2|TRBV28
CASSLAVAGGRGEQYF
TGTGCCAGCAGTTTAGCCGTAGCGGGAGGTAGGGGCGAGCAGTACTTC
>TRBJ1-2|NA|TRBD1|TRBV7-9
CASSYTGGTGGLYGYTF
TGTGCCAGCAGCTACACCGGAGGGACAGGGGGCCTCTATGGCTACACCTTC
>TRBJ1-5|NA|NA|TRBV2
CASSVEDPGPQHF
TGTGCCAGCAGTGTAGAAGACCCAGGGCCCCAGCATTTT
>TRBJ2-1|NA|TRBD2|TRBV27
CASSTRSGTTLRAYNEQFF
TGTGCCAGCAGTACCCGATCCGGGACTACCCTGCGGGCCTACAATGAGCAGTTCTTC
>TRBJ2-7|NA|NA|TRBV18
CASSPDSSYEQYF
TGTGCCAGCTCACCAGACAGTTCCTACGAGCAGTACTTC
>TRBJ2-3|once|TRBD2|TRBV7-7
CASSLGTSADTQYF
TGTGCCAGCAGCTTGGGGACTAGCGCTGATACGCAGTATTTT
>TRBJ2-7|few|NA|TRBV4-1
CASSQVGRGSYEQYF
TGCGCCAGCAGCCAGGTGGGGAGGGGGTCCTACGAGCAGTACTTC
>TRBJ2-7|few|TRBD2|TRBV5-4
CASSLDGTSGVQSSYEQYF
TGTGCCAGCAGCTTGGACGGGACTAGCGGGGTGCAAAGCTCCTACGAGCAGTACTTC